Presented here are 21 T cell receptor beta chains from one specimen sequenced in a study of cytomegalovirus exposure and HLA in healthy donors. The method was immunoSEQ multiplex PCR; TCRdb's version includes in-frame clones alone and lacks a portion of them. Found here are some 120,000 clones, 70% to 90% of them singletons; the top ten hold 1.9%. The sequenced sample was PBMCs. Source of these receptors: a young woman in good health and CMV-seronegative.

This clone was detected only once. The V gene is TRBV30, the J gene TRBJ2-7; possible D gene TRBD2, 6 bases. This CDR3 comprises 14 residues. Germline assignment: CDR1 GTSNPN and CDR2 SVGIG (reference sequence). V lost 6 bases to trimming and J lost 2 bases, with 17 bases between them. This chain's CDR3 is CACTPRGSTYEQYF. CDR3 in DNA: TGTGCCTGCACGCCCCGGGGGTCCACCTACGAGCAGTACTTC.

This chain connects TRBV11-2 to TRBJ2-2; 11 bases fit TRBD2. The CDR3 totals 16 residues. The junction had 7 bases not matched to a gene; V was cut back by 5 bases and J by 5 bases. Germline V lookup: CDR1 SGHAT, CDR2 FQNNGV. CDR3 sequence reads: CASSRTSGGRTGELFF. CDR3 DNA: TGTGCCAGCAGCAGAACTAGCGGGGGTCGGACCGGGGAGCTGTTTTTT. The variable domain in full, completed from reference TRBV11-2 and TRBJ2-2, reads EAGVAQSPRYKIIEKRQSVAFWCNPISGHATLYWYQQILGQGPKLLIQFQNNGVVDDSQLPKDRFSAERLKGVDSTLKIQPAKLEDSAVYLCASSRTSGGRTGELFFGEGSRLTVL.

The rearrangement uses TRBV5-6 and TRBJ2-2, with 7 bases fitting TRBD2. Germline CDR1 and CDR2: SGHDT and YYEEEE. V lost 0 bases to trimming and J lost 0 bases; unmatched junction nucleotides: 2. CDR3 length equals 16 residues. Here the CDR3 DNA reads TGTGCCAGCAGCTTGGAGCTAGCGGCGAACACCGGGGAGCTGTTTTTT. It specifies CASSLELAANTGELFF.

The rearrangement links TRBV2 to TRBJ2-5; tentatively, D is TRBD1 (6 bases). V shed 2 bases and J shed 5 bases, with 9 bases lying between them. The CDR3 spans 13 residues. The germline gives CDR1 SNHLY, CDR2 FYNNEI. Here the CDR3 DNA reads TGTGCCAGCAGTGAACAGGGGAGCGAGACCCAGTACTTC. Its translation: CASSEQGSETQYF.

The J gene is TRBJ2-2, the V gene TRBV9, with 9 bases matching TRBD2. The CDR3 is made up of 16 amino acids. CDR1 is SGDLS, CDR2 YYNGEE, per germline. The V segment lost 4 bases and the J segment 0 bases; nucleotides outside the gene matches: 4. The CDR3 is CASSFTSGSNTGELFF. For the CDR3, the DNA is TGTGCCAGCAGCTTCACTAGCGGGTCGAACACCGGGGAGCTGTTTTTT.

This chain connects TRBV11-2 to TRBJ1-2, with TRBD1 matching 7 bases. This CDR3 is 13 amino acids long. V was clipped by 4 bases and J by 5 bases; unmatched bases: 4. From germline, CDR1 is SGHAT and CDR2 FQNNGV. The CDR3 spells CASSSTGIYGYTF. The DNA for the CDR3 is TGTGCCAGCAGCTCGACAGGGATTTATGGCTACACCTTC.

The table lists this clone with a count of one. CDR3 protein: CASSIGQGLDTEAFF. The CDR3, as DNA: TGTGCCAGTAGTATAGGACAGGGTCTGGACACTGAAGCTTTCTTT. J is TRBJ1-1 and V is TRBV19, with TRBD1 matching 7 bases. J lost 3 bases, V lost 1 base, and 5 bases had no gene match. Germline V lookup: CDR1 LNHDA, CDR2 SQIVND (reference sequence). This CDR3 has 15 residues.

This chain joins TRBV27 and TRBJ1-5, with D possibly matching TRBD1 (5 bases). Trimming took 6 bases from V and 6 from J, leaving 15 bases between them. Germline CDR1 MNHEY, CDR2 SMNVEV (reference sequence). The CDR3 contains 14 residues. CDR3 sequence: CASSPAPGRQPQHF. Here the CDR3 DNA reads TGTGCCAGCAGCCCGGCACCAGGGCGTCAGCCCCAGCATTTT.

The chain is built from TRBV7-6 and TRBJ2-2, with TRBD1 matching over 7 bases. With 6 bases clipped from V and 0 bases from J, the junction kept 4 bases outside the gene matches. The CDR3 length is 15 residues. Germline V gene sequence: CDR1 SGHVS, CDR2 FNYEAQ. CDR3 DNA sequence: TGTGCCAGCAGGCTGGGACAGTCGAACACCGGGGAGCTGTTTTTT. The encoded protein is CASRLGQSNTGELFF.

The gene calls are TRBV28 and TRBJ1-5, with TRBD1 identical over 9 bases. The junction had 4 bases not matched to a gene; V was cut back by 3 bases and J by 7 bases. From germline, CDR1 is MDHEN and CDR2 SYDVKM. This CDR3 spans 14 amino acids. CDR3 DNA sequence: TGTGCCAGCAGTTTTCGGACAGGGGAGCAGCCCCAGCATTTT. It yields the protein CASSFRTGEQPQHF.

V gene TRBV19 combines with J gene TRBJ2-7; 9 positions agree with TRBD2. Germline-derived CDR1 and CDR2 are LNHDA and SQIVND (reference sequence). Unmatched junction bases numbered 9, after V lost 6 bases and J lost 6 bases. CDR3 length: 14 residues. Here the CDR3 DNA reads TGTGCCAGTAGCCAACCGGGACTAGCATTCGAGCAGTACTTC. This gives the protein CASSQPGLAFEQYF.

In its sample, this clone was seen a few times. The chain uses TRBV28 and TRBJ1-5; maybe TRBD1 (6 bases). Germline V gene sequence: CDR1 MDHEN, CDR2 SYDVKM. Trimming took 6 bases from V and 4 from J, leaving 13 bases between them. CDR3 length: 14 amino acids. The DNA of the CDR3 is TGTGCCAGCAGCCAACAGGGTTGGAATCAGCCCCAGCATTTT. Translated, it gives CASSQQGWNQPQHF.

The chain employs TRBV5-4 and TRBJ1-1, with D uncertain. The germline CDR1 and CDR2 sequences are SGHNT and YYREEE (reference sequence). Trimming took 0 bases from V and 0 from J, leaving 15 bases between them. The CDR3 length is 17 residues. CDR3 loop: CASSLEPETLVNTEAFF. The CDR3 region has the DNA TGTGCCAGCAGCTTGGAACCAGAGACACTTGTGAACACTGAAGCTTTCTTT.

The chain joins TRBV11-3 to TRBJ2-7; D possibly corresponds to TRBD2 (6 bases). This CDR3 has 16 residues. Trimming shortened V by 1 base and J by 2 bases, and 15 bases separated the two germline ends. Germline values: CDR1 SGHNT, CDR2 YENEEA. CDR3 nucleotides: TGTGCCAGCAGCTTAGCGATGACTAGGGATACCTACGAGCAGTACTTC. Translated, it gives CASSLAMTRDTYEQYF.

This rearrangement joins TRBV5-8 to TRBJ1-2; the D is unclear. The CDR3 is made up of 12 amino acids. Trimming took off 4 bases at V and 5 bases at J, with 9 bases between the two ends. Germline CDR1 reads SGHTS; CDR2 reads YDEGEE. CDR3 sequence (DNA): TGTGCCAGCAGCGGCGGCTTATATGGCTACACCTTC. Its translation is CASSGGLYGYTF.

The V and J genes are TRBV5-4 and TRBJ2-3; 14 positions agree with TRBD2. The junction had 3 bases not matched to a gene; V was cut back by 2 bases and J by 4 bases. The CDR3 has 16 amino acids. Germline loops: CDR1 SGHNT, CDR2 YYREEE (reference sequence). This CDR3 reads CASSLGTSGGADTQYF. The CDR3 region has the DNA TGTGCCAGCAGCTTAGGGACTAGCGGGGGAGCAGATACGCAGTATTTT.

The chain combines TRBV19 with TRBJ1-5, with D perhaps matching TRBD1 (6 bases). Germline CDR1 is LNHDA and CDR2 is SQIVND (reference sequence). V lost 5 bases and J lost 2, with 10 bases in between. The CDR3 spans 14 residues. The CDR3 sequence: CASSSGGGNQPQHF. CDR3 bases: TGTGCCAGTAGTTCGGGGGGCGGCAATCAGCCCCAGCATTTT.

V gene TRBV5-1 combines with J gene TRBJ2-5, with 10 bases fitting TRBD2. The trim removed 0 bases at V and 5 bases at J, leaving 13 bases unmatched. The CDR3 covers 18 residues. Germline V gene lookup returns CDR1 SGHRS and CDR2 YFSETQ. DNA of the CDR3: TGCGCCAGCAGCTTGGCAGGTCGTAGCGGGGGGAAAGAGGAGACCCAGTACTTC. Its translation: CASSLAGRSGGKEETQYF.

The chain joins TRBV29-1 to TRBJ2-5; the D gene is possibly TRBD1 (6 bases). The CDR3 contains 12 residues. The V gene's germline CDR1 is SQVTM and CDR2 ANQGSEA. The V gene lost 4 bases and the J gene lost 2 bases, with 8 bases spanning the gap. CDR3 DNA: TGCAGCGTTGCGCAGGGGCAAGAGACCCAGTACTTC. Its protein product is CSVAQGQETQYF.

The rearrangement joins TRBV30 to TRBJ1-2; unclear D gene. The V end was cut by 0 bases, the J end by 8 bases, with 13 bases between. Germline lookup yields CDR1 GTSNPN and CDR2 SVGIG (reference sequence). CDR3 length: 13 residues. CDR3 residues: CAWSVFRGGGYTF. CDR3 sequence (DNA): TGTGCCTGGAGTGTTTTCCGGGGTGGAGGCTACACCTTC.

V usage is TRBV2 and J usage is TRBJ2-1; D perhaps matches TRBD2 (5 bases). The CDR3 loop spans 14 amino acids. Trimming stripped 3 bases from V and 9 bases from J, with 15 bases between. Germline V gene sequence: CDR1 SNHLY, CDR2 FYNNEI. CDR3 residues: CASSDLTVGVEQFF. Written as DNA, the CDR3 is TGTGCCAGCAGTGATTTGACCGTCGGGGTTGAGCAGTTCTTC.